This T cell receptor (beta chain) came from a study of cytomegalovirus exposure and HLA in healthy donors. Study outcomes and limitations: Earlier findings revealed that most TCR beta V segments proved productive either about 87% or about 30% of the time.

V lost 0 bases to trimming and J lost 3 bases, with 10 bases between them. CDR1 and CDR2 (germline): SGDLS, YYNGEE. CDR3 length: 15 residues. 60 Vbeta and 13 Jbeta primers were used in PCR. Generated by immunoSEQ multiplex PCR, the TCRdb table keeps only in-frame clones and is missing some. The data hold 190,000 or so clones, with 80% observed a single time. This clone was seen more than once but under ten times. Its antigen is currently unknown. The source is a boy aged 5 to 17 in good health and CMV-seronegative. The chain has TRBV9 and TRBJ1-3, with no clear D. Material: PBMCs. The CDR3 DNA sequence: TGTGCCAGCAGCGTAGGGTCGGCAGGTGGAAACACCATATATTTT. Its translation: CASSVGSAGGNTIYF.